This T cell receptor (beta chain) appears in the sequencing data of a study of T cells after yellow fever vaccination (dated by TCRdb to between 2019 and 2020). For the study in its entirety: The SMART-Seq v4 Ultra Low Input RNA kit was used to prepare libraries from fractions with low cell numbers. To follow T-cell clones before and after primary and booster YFV17D yellow fever vaccination, bulk TCR alpha and beta repertoires were sequenced over time. Blood was collected at multiple timepoints before and after primary and secondary immunization, and bulk PBMC replicates and cell subsets were isolated. Two healthy male donors, one aged 18 to 30 and one aged 30 to 40 years, were included in the cohort.

Reading the label with the study, this specimen's treatment or condition is: live attenuated yellow fever vaccine strain. At each blood-draw timepoint, two biological replicates of bulk PBMCs were collected. PBMCs were isolated from peripheral blood using a standard Ficoll-Paque protocol. TriZol was used to extract RNA from bulk PBMCs, from CD4 and CD8 fractions, and from dextramer-positive and dextramer-negative fractions. This clonotype appeared many times. Its cognate antigen has yet to be identified. No much larger clonotype is one base removed from it; base qualities were not supplied. The germline V gene (reference sequence) specifies LNHDA as CDR1 and SQIVND as CDR2. Including cysteine and phenylalanine, the CDR3 has 16 amino acids. The retained sequence is limited to the CDR3, 48 bases, with the frame set at the first base. At the junction V is shortened by 3 bases and J by 5 bases; bases outside the gene matches: 10.

Here is what the overall study found, with its caveats: A small fraction of clonotypes showed up in both the CD4 and CD8 compartments, probably as a result of convergent recombination. After the booster, most clones that had expanded after primary vaccination were detected again (around 97% of CD4 and 88% of CD8), suggesting broad maintenance of memory. The study included only a couple of donors, which limits how far the findings can be generalized. Because abundant contaminating clonotypes from the bulk population could be contained in FACS-sorted repertoires, computational filtering was required. Compared with the primary T-cell response, the secondary T-cell response was weaker but faster, peaking on day 5 rather than day 15.

Sequencing was performed on an Illumina NovaSeq 6000. TCR cDNA was synthesized by 5'RACE template switching, which introduced a universal primer site and unique molecular identifiers. Priming for cDNA synthesis came from both the TCR alpha and TCR beta constant segments. Library amplification involved two PCR steps, and the second step added sample barcodes and sequencing adapters. Libraries were sequenced on Illumina HiSeq 2500 (2x100 bp) or NovaSeq (2x150 bp). On the authors' methods: Reads were demultiplexed and collapsed into UMI consensus sequences with MIGEC, and V(D)J alignment was performed with MiXCR. Using edgeR on replicate PBMC samples, clonotypes were called vaccine-responding if FDR was below 0.01 and the log2 fold change was above 5 up to day 15. Bulk clonotypes were assigned CD4 or CD8 identity according to which sequenced CD4 or CD8 repertoire held them at higher abundance. Using fastp at Q25 and MiXCR, TCRdb reprocessed the public reads and kept productive beta chains. Under each unique CDR3 protein, matching rows form one entry showing the most common genes and DNA. It is TCRdb's table, rather than the study itself, that gives the V and J calls and clone size. The sample includes 310,000 or so distinct CDR3 sequences, with around 3.6% observed a single time. 20% to 25% of the sample is in the top ten clones.

The source material was PBMCs, sampled on the day of the yellow fever booster vaccination. The clonotype was recovered from a man younger than 35 who received the YFV17D yellow fever vaccine. The rearranged segments are TRBV19 and TRBJ1-5, with TRBD1 matching 7 junction bases. The CDR3 has the sequence CASSILTGRWDQPQHF. The DNA sequence is given as TGTGCCAGTAGTATTCTGACAGGGCGGTGGGATCAGCCCCAGCATTTT.